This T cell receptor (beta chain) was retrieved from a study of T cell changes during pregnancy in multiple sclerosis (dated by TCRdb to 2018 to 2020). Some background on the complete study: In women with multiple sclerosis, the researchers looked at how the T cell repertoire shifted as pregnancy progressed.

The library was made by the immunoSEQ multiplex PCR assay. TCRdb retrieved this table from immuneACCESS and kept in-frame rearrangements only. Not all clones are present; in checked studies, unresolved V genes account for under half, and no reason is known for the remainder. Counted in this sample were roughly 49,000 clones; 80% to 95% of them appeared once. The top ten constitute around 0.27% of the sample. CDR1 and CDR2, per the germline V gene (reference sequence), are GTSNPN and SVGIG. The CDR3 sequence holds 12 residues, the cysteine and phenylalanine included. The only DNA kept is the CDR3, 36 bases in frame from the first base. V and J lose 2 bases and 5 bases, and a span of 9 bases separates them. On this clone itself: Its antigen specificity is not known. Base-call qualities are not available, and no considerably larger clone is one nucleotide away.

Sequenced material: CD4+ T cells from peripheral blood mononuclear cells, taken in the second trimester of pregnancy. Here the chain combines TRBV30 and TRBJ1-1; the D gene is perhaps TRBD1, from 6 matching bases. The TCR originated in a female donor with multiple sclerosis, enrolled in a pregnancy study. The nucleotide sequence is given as TGTGCCTGGAGTACAGGGTGGACTGAAGCTTTCTTT. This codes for CAWSTGWTEAFF.